This T cell receptor beta chain was recorded in a study of blood T cell repertoires in COVID-19. For the study at large: Italy, Spain and the United States were the sources of the convalescent and acute COVID-19 samples.

Germline CDR1 MNHEY, CDR2 SVGAGI. V was shortened by 7 bases and J by 0 bases, with 15 bases between the two germline ends. The CDR3 is 15 residues long. In the authors' methods: How many nucleated cells were present was estimated from reference gene primer amplification. TCRdb's copy holds only in-frame clones and misses some; the assay was immunoSEQ multiplex PCR. The V and J calls and clone size come from that table; D and trimming were worked out from the DNA. The data contain over 100,000 clones, approximately 70% of them singletons. The material sequenced was peripheral blood. The chain joins TRBV6-5 to TRBJ1-1; perhaps TRBD1 as D (5 bases). This receptor was obtained from a woman in her seventies with acute or convalescent COVID-19. CDR3 protein: CASIRAQGMNTEAFF. In DNA, the CDR3 is TGTGCCAGCATTCGGGCGCAGGGAATGAACACTGAAGCTTTCTTT.